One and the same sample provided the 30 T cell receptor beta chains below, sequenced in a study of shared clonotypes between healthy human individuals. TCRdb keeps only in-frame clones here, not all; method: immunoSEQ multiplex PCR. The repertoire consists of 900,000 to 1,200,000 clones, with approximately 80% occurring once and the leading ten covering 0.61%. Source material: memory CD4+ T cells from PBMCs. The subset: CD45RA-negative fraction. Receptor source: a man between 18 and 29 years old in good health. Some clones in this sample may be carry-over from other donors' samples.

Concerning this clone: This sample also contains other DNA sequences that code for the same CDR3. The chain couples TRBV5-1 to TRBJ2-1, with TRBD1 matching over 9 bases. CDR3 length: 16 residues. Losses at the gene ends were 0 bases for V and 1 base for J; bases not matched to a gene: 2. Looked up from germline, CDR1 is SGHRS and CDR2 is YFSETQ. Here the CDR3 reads CASSLAGTGSYNEQFF. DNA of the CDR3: TGCGCCAGCAGCTTGGCCGGGACAGGGTCCTACAATGAGCAGTTCTTC.

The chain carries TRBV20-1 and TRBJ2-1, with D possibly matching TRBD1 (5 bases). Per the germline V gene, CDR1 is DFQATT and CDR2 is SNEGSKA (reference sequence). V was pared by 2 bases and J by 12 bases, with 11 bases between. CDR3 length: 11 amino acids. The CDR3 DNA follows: TGCAGTGCTAGATCCTTTCAGGGGCAGTTCTTC. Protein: CSARSFQGQFF.

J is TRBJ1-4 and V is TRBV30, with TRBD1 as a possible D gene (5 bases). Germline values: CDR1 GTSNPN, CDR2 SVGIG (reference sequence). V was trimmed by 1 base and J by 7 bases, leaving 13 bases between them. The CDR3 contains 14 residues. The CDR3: CAWSGFRGPEKLFF. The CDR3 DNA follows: TGTGCCTGGAGTGGATTTAGGGGCCCTGAAAAACTGTTTTTT.

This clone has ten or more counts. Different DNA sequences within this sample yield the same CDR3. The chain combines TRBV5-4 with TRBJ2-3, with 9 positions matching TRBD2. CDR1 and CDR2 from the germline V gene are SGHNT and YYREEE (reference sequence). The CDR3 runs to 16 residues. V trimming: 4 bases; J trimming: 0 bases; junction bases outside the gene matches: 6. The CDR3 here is CASSRGLAGSTDTQYF. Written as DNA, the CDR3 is TGTGCCAGCAGCAGGGGGCTAGCGGGAAGCACAGATACGCAGTATTTT.

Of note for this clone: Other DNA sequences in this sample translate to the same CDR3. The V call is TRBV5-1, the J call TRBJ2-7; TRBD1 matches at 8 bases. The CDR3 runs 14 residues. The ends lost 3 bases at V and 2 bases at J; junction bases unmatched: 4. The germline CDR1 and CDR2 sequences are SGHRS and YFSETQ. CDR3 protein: CASSSGTGAYEQYF. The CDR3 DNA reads TGCGCCAGCAGCTCAGGGACAGGCGCCTACGAGCAGTACTTC.

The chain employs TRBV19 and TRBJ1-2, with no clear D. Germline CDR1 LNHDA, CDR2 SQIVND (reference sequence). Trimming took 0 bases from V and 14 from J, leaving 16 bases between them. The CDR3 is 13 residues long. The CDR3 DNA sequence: TGTGCCAGTAGTATAGATCGGAATTCTCCTTTAACCTTC. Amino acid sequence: CASSIDRNSPLTF. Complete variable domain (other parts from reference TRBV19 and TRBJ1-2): DGGITQSPKYLFRKEGQNVTLSCEQNLNHDAMYWYRQDPGQGLRLIYYSQIVNDFQKGDIAEGYSVSREKKESFPLTVTSAQKNPTAFYLCASSIDRNSPLTFGSGTRLTVV.

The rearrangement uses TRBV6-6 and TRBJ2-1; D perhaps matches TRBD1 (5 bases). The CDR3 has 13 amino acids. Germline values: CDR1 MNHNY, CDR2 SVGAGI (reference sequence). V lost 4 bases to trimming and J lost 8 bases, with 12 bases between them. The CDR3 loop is CASSFRPRDEQFF. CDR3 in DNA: TGTGCCAGCAGTTTCCGTCCCAGGGATGAGCAGTTCTTC.

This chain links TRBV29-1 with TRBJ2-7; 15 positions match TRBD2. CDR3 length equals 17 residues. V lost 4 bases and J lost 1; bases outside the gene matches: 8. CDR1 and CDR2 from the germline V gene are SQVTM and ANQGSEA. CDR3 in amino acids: CSVVGTSGRRASYEQYF. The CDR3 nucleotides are TGCAGCGTTGTGGGGACTAGCGGGAGGCGCGCATCCTACGAGCAGTACTTC.

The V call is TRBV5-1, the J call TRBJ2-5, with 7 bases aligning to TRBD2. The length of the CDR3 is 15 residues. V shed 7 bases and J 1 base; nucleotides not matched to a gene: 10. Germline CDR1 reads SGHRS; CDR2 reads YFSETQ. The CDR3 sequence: CASSIAASGQETQYF. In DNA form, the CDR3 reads TGCGCCAGCTCCATTGCGGCTAGCGGCCAAGAGACCCAGTACTTC.

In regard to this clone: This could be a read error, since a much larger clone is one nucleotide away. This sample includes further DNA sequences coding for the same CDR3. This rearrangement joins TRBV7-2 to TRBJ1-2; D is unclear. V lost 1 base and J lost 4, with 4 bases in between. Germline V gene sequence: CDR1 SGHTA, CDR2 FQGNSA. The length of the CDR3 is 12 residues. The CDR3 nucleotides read TGTGCCAGCAGCTTAGTGGGCTATGGCTACACCTTC. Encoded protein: CASSLVGYGYTF.

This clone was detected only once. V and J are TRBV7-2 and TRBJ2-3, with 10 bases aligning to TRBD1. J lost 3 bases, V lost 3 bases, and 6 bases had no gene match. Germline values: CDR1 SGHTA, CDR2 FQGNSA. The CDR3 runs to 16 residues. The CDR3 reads CASSFPRTGGTDTQYF. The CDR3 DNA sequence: TGTGCCAGCAGCTTCCCCAGGACAGGGGGGACAGATACGCAGTATTTT.

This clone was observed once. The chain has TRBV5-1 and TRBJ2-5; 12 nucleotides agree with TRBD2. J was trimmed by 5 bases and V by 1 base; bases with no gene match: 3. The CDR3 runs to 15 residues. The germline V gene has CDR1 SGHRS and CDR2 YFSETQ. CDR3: CASSLTTSGGETQYF. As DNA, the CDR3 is TGCGCCAGCAGCTTGACGACTAGCGGGGGTGAGACCCAGTACTTC.

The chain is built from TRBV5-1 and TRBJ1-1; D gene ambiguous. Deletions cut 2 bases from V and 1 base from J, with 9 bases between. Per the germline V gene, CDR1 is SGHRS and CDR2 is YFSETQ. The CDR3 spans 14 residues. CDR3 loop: CASSLSAQNTEAFF. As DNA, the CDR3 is TGCGCCAGCAGCTTAAGTGCTCAGAACACTGAAGCTTTCTTT.

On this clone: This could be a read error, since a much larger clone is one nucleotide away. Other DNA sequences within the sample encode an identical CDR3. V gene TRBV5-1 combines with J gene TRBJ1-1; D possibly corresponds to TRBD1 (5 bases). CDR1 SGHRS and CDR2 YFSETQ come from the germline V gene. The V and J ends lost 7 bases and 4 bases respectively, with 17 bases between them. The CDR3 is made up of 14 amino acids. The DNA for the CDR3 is TGCGCCAGCCAACCCCGATGGAGGGGCACTGAAGCTTTCTTT. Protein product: CASQPRWRGTEAFF.

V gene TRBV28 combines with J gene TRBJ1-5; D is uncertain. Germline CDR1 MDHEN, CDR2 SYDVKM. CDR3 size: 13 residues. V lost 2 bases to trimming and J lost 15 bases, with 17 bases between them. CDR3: CASSLGRPLKVHF. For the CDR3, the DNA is TGTGCCAGCAGTTTAGGCAGACCCTTGAAAGTGCATTTT.

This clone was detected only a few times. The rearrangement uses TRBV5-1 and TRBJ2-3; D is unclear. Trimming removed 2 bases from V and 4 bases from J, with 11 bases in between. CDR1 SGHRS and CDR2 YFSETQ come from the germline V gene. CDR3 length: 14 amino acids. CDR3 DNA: TGCGCCAGCAGCTTATCTAGAGAGGCAGATACGCAGTATTTT. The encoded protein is CASSLSREADTQYF.

The CDR3 DNA reads TGTGCCAGCCTCATGGGAGGGGTTCAGCCCCAGCATTTT. Amino acid sequence: CASLMGGVQPQHF. The chain employs TRBV6-1 and TRBJ1-5; perhaps TRBD1 as D (5 bases). V was cut by 8 bases and J by 6 bases, with 14 bases left in between. The germline CDR1 and CDR2 sequences are MNHNS and SASEGT. The CDR3 runs to 13 residues.

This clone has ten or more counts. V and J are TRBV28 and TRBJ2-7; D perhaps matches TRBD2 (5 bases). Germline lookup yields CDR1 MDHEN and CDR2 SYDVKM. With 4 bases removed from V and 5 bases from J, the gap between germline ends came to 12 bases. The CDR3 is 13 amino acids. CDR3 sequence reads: CASSYTRLHEQYF. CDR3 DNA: TGTGCCAGCAGTTATACTAGATTGCACGAGCAGTACTTC. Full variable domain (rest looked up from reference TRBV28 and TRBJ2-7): DVKVTQSSRYLVKRTGEKVFLECVQDMDHENMFWYRQDPGLGLRLIYFSYDVKMKEKGDIPEGYSVSREKKERFSLILESASTNQTSMYLCASSYTRLHEQYFGPGTRLTVT.

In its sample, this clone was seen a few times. Here the CDR3 reads CASSQWDYSYEQYF. CDR3 DNA sequence: TGCGCCAGCAGCCAGTGGGACTACTCCTACGAGCAGTACTTC. The chain links TRBV4-1 to TRBJ2-7; TRBD2 matches at 7 bases. Germline V gene data show CDR1 as MGHRA and CDR2 as YSYEKL. The CDR3 is 14 residues long. V gave up 3 bases and J gave up 0 bases; unmatched junction bases: 2.

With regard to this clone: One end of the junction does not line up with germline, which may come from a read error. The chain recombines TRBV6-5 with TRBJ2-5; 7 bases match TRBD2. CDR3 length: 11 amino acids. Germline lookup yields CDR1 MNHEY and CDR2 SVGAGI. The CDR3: CASSYLGLTYF. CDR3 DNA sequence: TGTGCCAGCAGCTACTTGGGACTAACGTACTTC.

The DNA of the CDR3 is TGTGCCAGCAGCCTCAGGGCCAATCAGCCCCAGCATTTT. Protein: CASSLRANQPQHF. V and J are TRBV2 and TRBJ1-5, with D maybe TRBD1 (5 bases). This CDR3 has 13 amino acids. Trimming removed 6 bases from V and 3 bases from J, with 9 bases in between. The germline gives CDR1 SNHLY, CDR2 FYNNEI.

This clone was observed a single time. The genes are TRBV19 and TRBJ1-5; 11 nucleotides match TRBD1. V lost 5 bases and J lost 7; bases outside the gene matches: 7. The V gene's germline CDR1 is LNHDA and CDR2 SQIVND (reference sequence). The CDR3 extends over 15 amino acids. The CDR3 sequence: CASSLLGQGGQPQHF. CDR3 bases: TGTGCCAGTAGTCTCCTGGGACAGGGGGGACAGCCCCAGCATTTT.

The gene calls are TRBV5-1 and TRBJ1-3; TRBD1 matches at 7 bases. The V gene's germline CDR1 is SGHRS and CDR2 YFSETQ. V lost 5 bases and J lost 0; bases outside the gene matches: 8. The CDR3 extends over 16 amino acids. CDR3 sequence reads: CASSLTGFSSGNTIYF. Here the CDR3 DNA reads TGCGCCAGCAGTTTGACAGGGTTCTCCTCTGGAAACACCATATATTTT. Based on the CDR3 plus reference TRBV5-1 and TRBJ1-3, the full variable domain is KAGVTQTPRYLIKTRGQQVTLSCSPISGHRSVSWYQQTPGQGLQFLFEYFSETQRNKGNFPGRFSGRQFSNSRSEMNVSTLELGDSALYLCASSLTGFSSGNTIYFGEGSWLTVV.

CDR3 loop: CASSLMSVATQYF. As DNA, the CDR3 is TGTGCCAGCAGCTTGATGTCGGTTGCTACGCAGTATTTT. The chain has TRBV7-9 and TRBJ2-3; the D is unclear. V lost 3 bases and J lost 8, with 12 bases in between. From germline, CDR1 is SEHNR and CDR2 FQNEAQ (reference sequence). CDR3 length: 13 amino acids. Full variable domain (remainder filled in from reference TRBV7-9 and TRBJ2-3): DTGVSQNPRHKITKRGQNVTFRCDPISEHNRLYWYRQTLGQGPEFLTYFQNEAQLEKSRLLSDRFSAERPKGSFSTLEIQRTEQGDSAMYLCASSLMSVATQYFGPGTRLTVL.

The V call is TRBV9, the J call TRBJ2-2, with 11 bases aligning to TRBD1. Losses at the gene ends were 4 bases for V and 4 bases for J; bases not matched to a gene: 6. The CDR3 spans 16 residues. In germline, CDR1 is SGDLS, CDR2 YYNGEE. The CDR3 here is CASSPQGQGGTGELFF. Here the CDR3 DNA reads TGTGCCAGCAGCCCCCAGGGACAGGGGGGCACCGGGGAGCTGTTTTTT.

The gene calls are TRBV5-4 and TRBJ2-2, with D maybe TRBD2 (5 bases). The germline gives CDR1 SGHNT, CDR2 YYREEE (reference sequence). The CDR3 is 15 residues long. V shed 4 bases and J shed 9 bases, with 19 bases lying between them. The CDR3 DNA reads TGTGCCAGCAGCCTTGGGAGAGGCCCCTCCCGGGAGCTGTTTTTT. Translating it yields CASSLGRGPSRELFF.

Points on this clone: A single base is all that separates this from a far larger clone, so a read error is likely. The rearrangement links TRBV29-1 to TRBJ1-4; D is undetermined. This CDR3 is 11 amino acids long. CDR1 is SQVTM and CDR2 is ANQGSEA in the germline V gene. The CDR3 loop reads CSVEQNEKLYF. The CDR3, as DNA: TGCAGCGTCGAACAAAATGAAAAACTGTATTTT.

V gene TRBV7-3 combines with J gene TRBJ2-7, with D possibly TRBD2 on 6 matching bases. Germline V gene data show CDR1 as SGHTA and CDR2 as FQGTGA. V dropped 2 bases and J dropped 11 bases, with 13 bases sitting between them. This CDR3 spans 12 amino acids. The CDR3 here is CASSLGGSEEYF. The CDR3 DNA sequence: TGTGCCAGCAGCTTAGGAGGGAGCGAAGAGTACTTC. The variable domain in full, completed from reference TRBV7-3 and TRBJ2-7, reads GAGVSQTPSNKVTEKGKYVELRCDPISGHTALYWYRQSLGQGPEFLIYFQGTGAADDSGLPNDRFFAVRPEGSVSTLKIQRTERGDSAVYLCASSLGGSEEYFGPGTRLTVT.

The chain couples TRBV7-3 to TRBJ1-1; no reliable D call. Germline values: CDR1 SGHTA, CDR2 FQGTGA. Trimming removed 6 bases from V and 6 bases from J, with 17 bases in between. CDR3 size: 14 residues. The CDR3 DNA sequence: TGTGCCAGCAGTGCCCGCCCAGGTATACCTGAAGCTTTCTTT. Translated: CASSARPGIPEAFF.

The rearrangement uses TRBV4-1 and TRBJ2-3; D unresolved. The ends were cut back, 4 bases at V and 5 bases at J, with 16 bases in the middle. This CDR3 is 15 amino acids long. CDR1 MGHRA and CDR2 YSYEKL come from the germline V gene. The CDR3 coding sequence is TGCGCCAGCAGCCCGACGCCTTTTAAATTAGATACGCAGTATTTT. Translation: CASSPTPFKLDTQYF.